This T cell receptor beta chain was documented in a study of long-term antiretroviral therapy in people with HIV. Study-wide context: The earliest specimens came about a decade ahead of the 2015 immediate-ART recommendation.

The CDR3 spans 16 residues. Trimming cost V 0 bases and J 0 bases, with 12 bases left between them. CDR1 and CDR2 (germline): MRHNA, SNTAGT. One or more pre-ART and two or more post-ART PBMC samples were available from each donor. Samples held roughly 0.85-11 million cryopreserved PBMC, and DNA extraction followed. Comment on this clone: No antigen is known for it.

Sequencing used immunoSEQ v3.0 at survey level. TCRdb keeps only in-frame clones here, not all; method: immunoSEQ multiplex PCR. The sample lists thousands of clones; 81% were seen once. Study-level points and caveats: Gathering of blood took place between the mid-2000s and the late 2010s, possibly under older ART regimens.

Sequencing was performed on unsorted PBMCs, taken around 2.7 years before starting antiretroviral therapy. This chain uses TRBV6-4 with TRBJ2-7, with D hard to call. This clonotype was sampled from a man aged 35 to 55 with HIV. CDR3 coding DNA: TGTGCCAGCAGTGACTCAAACGAGGCAGTCTCCTACGAGCAGTACTTC. It yields the protein CASSDSNEAVSYEQYF.